Shown below are 31 T cell receptor beta chains from a single sample sequenced in a study of shared clonotypes between healthy human individuals. Libraries were prepared by immunoSEQ multiplex PCR; TCRdb keeps only in-frame clonotypes and omits some of them. This sample has over 400,000 clones, with roughly 95% found just once. Sequencing input: naive CD4+ T cells sorted from blood. The subset was: CD45RA+ positively selected. All receptors come from a woman aged 25-40 years in good health.

The rearrangement links TRBV19 to TRBJ2-1, with TRBD2 matching 8 bases. Germline loops: CDR1 LNHDA, CDR2 SQIVND (reference sequence). V was clipped by 5 bases and J by 0 bases; unmatched bases: 12. This CDR3 has 18 residues. The CDR3 spells CASSPGLGGTSSYNEQFF. The CDR3 DNA follows: TGTGCCAGTAGTCCGGGACTAGGGGGAACTAGCTCCTACAATGAGCAGTTCTTC. Together with reference TRBV19 and TRBJ2-1, the CDR3 gives the full variable domain: DGGITQSPKYLFRKEGQNVTLSCEQNLNHDAMYWYRQDPGQGLRLIYYSQIVNDFQKGDIAEGYSVSREKKESFPLTVTSAQKNPTAFYLCASSPGLGGTSSYNEQFFGPGTRLTVL.

This clone was seen a single time. This sample also contains other DNA sequences that code for the same CDR3. The chain combines TRBV5-6 with TRBJ2-5; D could derive from TRBD1 or TRBD2 (5 bases each). The closer fit of TRBJ2-7 to the DNA end suggests the J call may be wrong. The V gene's germline CDR1 is SGHDT and CDR2 YYEEEE. CDR3 length: 13 amino acids. The CDR3 spells CASSSGRPYEQYF. In nucleotides, the CDR3 is TGTGCCAGCAGTTCGGGACGTCCCTACGAGCAGTACTTC.

The chain joins TRBV25-1 to TRBJ1-2; TRBD1 matches 10 bases. Germline V lookup: CDR1 MGHDK, CDR2 SYGVNS. This CDR3 region has 15 residues. J lost 7 bases, V lost 6 bases, and 11 bases had no gene match. The CDR3 coding sequence is TGTGCCAGCAGCCCCTCGAGACAGGGGGCGTCTGGCTACACCTTC. Amino acid sequence: CASSPSRQGASGYTF.

The chain uses TRBV4-1 and TRBJ1-5, with 8 bases matching TRBD1. This CDR3 has 14 residues. The J segment lost 11 bases and the V segment lost 4 bases, leaving 10 bases of the junction unmatched. CDR1 and CDR2 from the germline V gene are MGHRA and YSYEKL. The CDR3 nucleotides are TGCGCCAGCAGCCCTGGACAGGGAGAATCATCCCAGCATTTT. Translated: CASSPGQGESSQHF.

The CDR3 sequence is CAISGRGGRDQPQHF. The DNA for the CDR3 is TGTGCCATCAGTGGAAGGGGGGGGCGAGATCAGCCCCAGCATTTT. The genes are TRBV10-3 and TRBJ1-5; tentative D call: TRBD1 (6 bases). The V gene's germline CDR1 is ENHRY and CDR2 SYGVKD. The CDR3 length is 15 residues. V was trimmed by 4 bases and J by 5 bases, leaving 15 bases between them.

The chain recombines TRBV27 with TRBJ2-3; TRBD2 aligns across 12 bases. The CDR3 sequence is 19 residues long. Unmatched junction bases numbered 14, after V lost 6 bases and J lost 1 base. Germline V gene lookup returns CDR1 MNHEY and CDR2 SMNVEV (reference sequence). CDR3 amino acids: CASSRLLAGGPQGTDTQYF. As DNA, the CDR3 is TGTGCCAGCAGCCGGCTACTAGCGGGAGGCCCCCAGGGCACAGATACGCAGTATTTT.

This chain joins TRBV10-2 and TRBJ2-7; D may be TRBD1 (5 bases). This CDR3 has 17 amino acids. Trimming stripped 3 bases from V and 7 bases from J, with 25 bases between. Germline CDR1 and CDR2: WSHSY and SAAADI. The CDR3 DNA follows: TGCGCCAGCAGTGATACGTCCGTGACATTAGTTAGGGGAGAGCAGTACTTC. This sequence encodes CASSDTSVTLVRGEQYF.

CDR3 bases: TGCGCCAGCAGTGAAGCGGGACTAGCAATGGGCCATGAGCAGTTCTTC. Amino acid sequence: CASSEAGLAMGHEQFF. The chain has TRBV10-1 and TRBJ2-1, with 9 bases matching TRBD2. Germline lookup yields CDR1 WNHNN and CDR2 SYGVQD (reference sequence). The CDR3 sequence is 16 residues long. Losses at the gene ends were 3 bases for V and 8 bases for J; bases not matched to a gene: 11.

This rearrangement joins TRBV7-6 to TRBJ2-1; D not certain. This CDR3 spans 14 amino acids. The V gene's germline CDR1 is SGHVS and CDR2 FNYEAQ. Trimming stripped 5 bases from V and 4 bases from J, with 12 bases between. CDR3 loop: CASSPIAVYNEQFF. CDR3 sequence (DNA): TGTGCCAGCAGCCCGATCGCAGTTTACAATGAGCAGTTCTTC.

This CDR3 is CATSRDWAGSGNTIYF. CDR3 bases: TGTGCCACCAGCAGAGATTGGGCGGGATCTGGAAACACCATATATTTT. This chain uses TRBV15 with TRBJ1-3, with D unclear. The CDR3 totals 16 residues. The germline CDR1 and CDR2 sequences are LNHNV and YYDKDF (reference sequence). Deletions cut 0 bases from V and 1 base from J, with 10 bases between.

The chain joins TRBV19 to TRBJ2-2; 10 nucleotides match TRBD2. Germline-derived CDR1 and CDR2 are LNHDA and SQIVND (reference sequence). Losses at the gene ends were 6 bases for V and 6 bases for J; bases not matched to a gene: 4. The CDR3 spans 14 residues. In DNA form, the CDR3 reads TGTGCCAGTAGACCTAGCGGGAGCGCCGGGGAGCTGTTTTTT. Protein: CASRPSGSAGELFF.

V is TRBV6-1 and J is TRBJ2-3; perhaps D is TRBD1 or TRBD2 (5 bases each). Germline values: CDR1 MNHNS, CDR2 SASEGT. The CDR3 sequence is 16 residues long. V gave up 1 base and J gave up 1 base, with 12 bases separating them. The CDR3 reads CASSEGGFGGTDTQYF. DNA for the CDR3: TGTGCCAGCAGTGAAGGGGGGTTCGGGGGCACAGATACGCAGTATTTT.

This chain uses TRBV19 with TRBJ1-4; D not certain. The CDR3 loop spans 13 amino acids. In germline, CDR1 is LNHDA, CDR2 SQIVND (reference sequence). V was pared by 7 bases and J by 4 bases, with 10 bases between. The CDR3: CASTKTNNEKLFF. For the CDR3, the DNA is TGTGCCAGTACTAAAACGAATAATGAAAAACTGTTTTTT.

This clone was recorded once. The chain has TRBV5-1 and TRBJ2-7; perhaps TRBD2 as D (5 bases). Trimming cost V 6 bases and J 7 bases, with 11 bases left between them. The germline gives CDR1 SGHRS, CDR2 YFSETQ. The CDR3 contains 11 residues. The CDR3 region is CASTTGDEQYF. In nucleotides, the CDR3 is TGCGCCAGCACCACCGGGGATGAGCAGTACTTC. The entire variable domain, with the rest obtained from reference TRBV5-1 and TRBJ2-7, is as follows: KAGVTQTPRYLIKTRGQQVTLSCSPISGHRSVSWYQQTPGQGLQFLFEYFSETQRNKGNFPGRFSGRQFSNSRSEMNVSTLELGDSALYLCASTTGDEQYFGPGTRLTVT.

The CDR3 DNA reads as TGTGCCAGCAGGCCGACTAGCGGGTCGTCTCGGAATGAGCAGTTCTTC. Its protein is CASRPTSGSSRNEQFF. This sequence joins TRBV27 and TRBJ2-1; TRBD2 matches at 10 bases. Germline trimming cut 6 bases from V and 7 bases from J; bases unmatched to any gene: 12. Germline-derived CDR1 and CDR2 are MNHEY and SMNVEV (reference sequence). The CDR3 runs 16 residues.

CDR3 region: CASRTDRGPNNEQFF. In DNA form, the CDR3 reads TGTGCCAGCAGGACCGACAGGGGTCCAAACAATGAGCAGTTCTTC. This chain links TRBV6-5 with TRBJ2-1; 8 bases line up with TRBD1. This CDR3 contains 15 residues. The germline V gene encodes CDR1 MNHEY and CDR2 SVGAGI. V lost 6 bases to trimming and J lost 5 bases; unmatched junction nucleotides: 9.

The rearrangement uses TRBV19 and TRBJ2-5; D might be TRBD1 (5 bases). Germline V gene data show CDR1 as LNHDA and CDR2 as SQIVND (reference sequence). This CDR3 has 14 residues. The V and J ends lost 2 bases and 4 bases respectively, with 11 bases between them. The CDR3 is CASSIQGVGETQYF. CDR3 DNA: TGTGCCAGTAGTATACAAGGGGTGGGAGAGACCCAGTACTTC. Complete variable domain (other parts from reference TRBV19 and TRBJ2-5): DGGITQSPKYLFRKEGQNVTLSCEQNLNHDAMYWYRQDPGQGLRLIYYSQIVNDFQKGDIAEGYSVSREKKESFPLTVTSAQKNPTAFYLCASSIQGVGETQYFGPGTRLLVL.

This chain connects TRBV4-1 to TRBJ2-7, with D possibly matching TRBD1 (8 bases). Germline V lookup: CDR1 MGHRA, CDR2 YSYEKL. Trimming stripped 3 bases from V and 3 bases from J, with 12 bases between. The CDR3 spans 14 residues. As DNA, the CDR3 is TGCGCCAGCAGCCAGGACAGGGAGGGCTACGAGCAGTACTTC. Translating gives CASSQDREGYEQYF.

The chain links TRBV18 to TRBJ1-3; no firm D call. Trimming removed 3 bases at V and 4 bases at J, with 13 bases between. CDR1 is KGHSH, CDR2 LQKENI, per germline. This CDR3 spans 15 amino acids. The CDR3 DNA is TGTGCCAGCTCACCCGCGGTGACTCGAGGAAACACCATATATTTT. This gives the protein CASSPAVTRGNTIYF.

This chain links TRBV7-9 with TRBJ2-7; a possible D gene is TRBD2 (5 bases). The germline gives CDR1 SEHNR, CDR2 FQNEAQ (reference sequence). V was trimmed by 6 bases and J by 5 bases, leaving 23 bases between them. CDR3 length: 16 amino acids. The CDR3 nucleotides read TGTGCCAGCAGGACCGCGACGGGGTCCCACTTCCACGAGCAGTACTTC. Encoded protein: CASRTATGSHFHEQYF.

V and J are TRBV7-6 and TRBJ2-7; no definite D call. With 5 bases removed from V and 0 bases from J, the gap between germline ends came to 11 bases. The CDR3 is made up of 14 amino acids. Germline V CDR1 and CDR2: SGHVS, FNYEAQ. CDR3 nucleotides: TGTGCCAGCAGCCCTGTCGGGTCCTCCTACGAGCAGTACTTC. Amino acids: CASSPVGSSYEQYF.

The chain links TRBV5-1 to TRBJ2-2, with unresolved D. Trimming shortened V by 6 bases and J by 6 bases, and 15 bases separated the two germline ends. The CDR3 has 14 amino acids. Germline values: CDR1 SGHRS, CDR2 YFSETQ. In DNA form, the CDR3 reads TGCGCCAGCAAGGCGGCGGATGGGGCCGGGGAGCTGTTTTTT. Protein sequence: CASKAADGAGELFF.

This chain uses TRBV27 with TRBJ1-1; 10 bases are shared with TRBD1. Germline loops: CDR1 MNHEY, CDR2 SMNVEV (reference sequence). The length of the CDR3 is 14 residues. V shed 3 bases and J 5 bases; nucleotides not matched to a gene: 3. In DNA, the CDR3 is TGTGCCAGCAGTTTTCGGGACAGGGGAACTGAAGCTTTCTTT. It translates to CASSFRDRGTEAFF.

CDR3 residues: CASSLASASSYEQYF. Written as DNA, the CDR3 is TGTGCCAGCAGCTTAGCTAGCGCTAGCTCCTACGAGCAGTACTTC. The V call is TRBV7-9, the J call TRBJ2-7; possible D gene TRBD2, 5 bases. The germline V and J ends were trimmed by 0 bases and 0 bases, with 9 bases remaining between them. Germline V gene lookup returns CDR1 SEHNR and CDR2 FQNEAQ (reference sequence). The CDR3 extends over 15 amino acids. The full variable domain, completed using reference TRBV7-9 and TRBJ2-7, is DTGVSQNPRHKITKRGQNVTFRCDPISEHNRLYWYRQTLGQGPEFLTYFQNEAQLEKSRLLSDRFSAERPKGSFSTLEIQRTEQGDSAMYLCASSLASASSYEQYFGPGTRLTVT.

The chain links TRBV18 to TRBJ1-4; no firm D call. Trimming took 3 bases from V and 6 from J, leaving 11 bases between them. The CDR3 spans 14 residues. Germline V gene lookup returns CDR1 KGHSH and CDR2 LQKENI. As DNA, the CDR3 is TGTGCCAGCTCACCGCTTGGCGGGGATGAAAAACTGTTTTTT. Protein: CASSPLGGDEKLFF.

The J gene is TRBJ2-1, the V gene TRBV5-1, with 10 bases matching TRBD2. Germline CDR1 SGHRS, CDR2 YFSETQ. The CDR3 loop spans 14 amino acids. V lost 6 bases and J lost 4; bases outside the gene matches: 4. The DNA of the CDR3 is TGCGCCAGCACGGGGACTAGCGAATACAATGAGCAGTTCTTC. Translation: CASTGTSEYNEQFF.

This rearrangement joins TRBV28 to TRBJ1-5, with a tentative D call TRBD1 (5 bases). Trimming stripped 4 bases from V and 1 base from J, with 17 bases between. The CDR3 spans 17 residues. CDR1 MDHEN and CDR2 SYDVKM come from the germline V gene. CDR3 region: CASSSWDGRGSNQPQHF. CDR3 sequence (DNA): TGTGCCAGCAGTTCCTGGGACGGGAGGGGCAGCAATCAGCCCCAGCATTTT.

The chain uses TRBV27 and TRBJ1-2; D is possibly TRBD1 (6 bases). V was pared by 4 bases and J by 4 bases, with 13 bases between. Germline assignment: CDR1 MNHEY and CDR2 SMNVEV (reference sequence). The length of the CDR3 is 14 residues. The CDR3 loop reads CASSSGQNLYGYTF. The CDR3 DNA follows: TGTGCCAGCAGTTCCGGACAGAACCTCTATGGCTACACCTTC.

The chain employs TRBV28 and TRBJ1-5; 9 bases are shared with TRBD1. Germline CDR1 MDHEN, CDR2 SYDVKM. V gave up 5 bases and J gave up 5 bases; unmatched junction bases: 7. This CDR3 is built from 15 residues. The CDR3 loop is CASSPSQGAYQPQHF. The CDR3 region has the DNA TGTGCCAGCAGTCCGTCACAGGGGGCTTATCAGCCCCAGCATTTT.

CDR3 bases: TGTGCCAGCAGTTTTTTAGGGGGGGATCAGCCCCAGCATTTT. It codes for CASSFLGGDQPQHF. The chain employs TRBV28 and TRBJ1-5; D is possibly TRBD1 (6 bases). The CDR3 length is 14 residues. Germline V gives CDR1 MDHEN, CDR2 SYDVKM. V was clipped by 3 bases and J by 5 bases, with 11 bases between them.

This chain connects TRBV5-1 to TRBJ2-3; D gene uncertain. The V gene's germline CDR1 is SGHRS and CDR2 YFSETQ. V was clipped by 4 bases and J by 0 bases, with 12 bases between them. This CDR3 spans 15 amino acids. The CDR3 region is CASSLRDPSTDTQYF. DNA of the CDR3: TGCGCCAGCAGCCTAAGGGATCCCAGCACAGATACGCAGTATTTT.